Listed below are T cell receptor beta chains from one sample, sequenced in a study of TIL therapy for anti-PD-1-resistant metastatic lung cancer. Repertoires were generated with immunoSEQ multiplex PCR, while TCRdb's copy carries only in-frame clones and drops some. This table has 50,000 to 70,000 clones, around 68% appearing once. This specimen was blood, taken at baseline. These TCRs come from a person aged 25 to 79 with non-small cell lung cancer. CDR3s leave out the opening cysteine and the closing phenylalanine or tryptophan. Expanded clones are given a class, and other clones once, few, many or no size at all.

v_gene: TRBV5-1; abundance: NA; j_gene: TRBJ2-2; CDR3aa: ASSRGTLNTGELF
v_gene: TRBV19; abundance: NA; j_gene: TRBJ2-3; CDR3aa: ASSPLLGGRDTQY
v_gene: TRBV10-3; abundance: NA; j_gene: TRBJ2-5; CDR3aa: AISESFETQY
v_gene: TRBV30; abundance: NA; j_gene: TRBJ1-2; CDR3aa: AWSLLQGHYGYT
v_gene: TRBV19; abundance: NA; j_gene: TRBJ2-6; CDR3aa: ASSIGGPLPGANVLT
v_gene: TRBV6-6; abundance: NA; j_gene: TRBJ2-1; CDR3aa: ASSRTSSYEQF
v_gene: TRBV5-1; abundance: once; j_gene: TRBJ2-7; CDR3aa: ASGFGSEQY
v_gene: TRBV10-3; abundance: NA; j_gene: TRBJ1-5; CDR3aa: AISTRRGGNQPQH
v_gene: TRBV29-1; abundance: once; j_gene: TRBJ2-3; CDR3aa: GGEGLADTQY
v_gene: TRBV18; abundance: NA; j_gene: TRBJ2-5; CDR3aa: ASSPRFETQY
v_gene: TRBV19; abundance: NA; j_gene: TRBJ1-2; CDR3aa: ASIRRDRETTYT
v_gene: TRBV11-2; abundance: NA; j_gene: TRBJ1-2; CDR3aa: ASSLGEGYGYT
v_gene: TRBV5-1; abundance: NA; j_gene: TRBJ2-2; CDR3aa: ASNDRGLRTGELF
v_gene: TRBV4-1; abundance: NA; j_gene: TRBJ1-1; CDR3aa: ASSQDVRPGYTEAF
v_gene: TRBV9; abundance: once; j_gene: TRBJ2-5; CDR3aa: ASSRLAGATYQETQY
v_gene: TRBV5-1; abundance: NA; j_gene: TRBJ2-7; CDR3aa: ASSKDRDEQY
v_gene: TRBV5-1; abundance: NA; j_gene: TRBJ2-1; CDR3aa: ASTLVVAGNYNEQF
v_gene: TRBV12-5; abundance: NA; j_gene: TRBJ2-1; CDR3aa: ASGPRGHRCENEQF
v_gene: TRBV5-4; abundance: NA; j_gene: TRBJ2-1; CDR3aa: ASSSYYNEQF
v_gene: TRBV4-2; abundance: NA; j_gene: TRBJ2-3; CDR3aa: ASSQDLLVIAY
v_gene: TRBV29-1; abundance: NA; j_gene: TRBJ2-1; CDR3aa: SGGGRLSYNEQF
v_gene: TRBV5-4; abundance: NA; j_gene: TRBJ1-1; CDR3aa: ASSLGYQEAF
v_gene: TRBV5-1; abundance: NA; j_gene: TRBJ2-3; CDR3aa: ASSLGGGTGTDTQY
v_gene: TRBV6-5; abundance: NA; j_gene: TRBJ1-2; CDR3aa: ASRSDQGAKGYT
v_gene: TRBV29-1; abundance: NA; j_gene: TRBJ1-1; CDR3aa: SVERGSGVAF
v_gene: TRBV4-1; abundance: NA; j_gene: TRBJ2-3; CDR3aa: ASSQDAGLFTDTQY
v_gene: TRBV4-1; abundance: NA; j_gene: TRBJ1-2; CDR3aa: ASSQDVAAITLSYGYT
v_gene: TRBV6-1; abundance: few; j_gene: TRBJ1-4; CDR3aa: ASSEWDLEKLF
v_gene: TRBV6-4; abundance: few; j_gene: TRBJ1-1; CDR3aa: ASSVRDRARAF
v_gene: TRBV29-1; abundance: few; j_gene: TRBJ1-2; CDR3aa: SAWGQGVLNYGYT
v_gene: TRBV4-2; abundance: NA; j_gene: TRBJ1-4; CDR3aa: ASSQSLSASGGEKLF
v_gene: TRBV5-1; abundance: NA; j_gene: TRBJ2-3; CDR3aa: ASSSQTGSTDTQY
v_gene: TRBV21-1; abundance: medium-sized; j_gene: TRBJ2-7; CDR3aa: ASSKGGEQY
v_gene: TRBV9; abundance: NA; j_gene: TRBJ1-5; CDR3aa: ASSVSWGNQPQH
v_gene: TRBV30; abundance: NA; j_gene: TRBJ1-4; CDR3aa: AWSVSMGLNEKLF
v_gene: TRBV12-5; abundance: NA; j_gene: TRBJ2-7; CDR3aa: ASGLPGTYEQY
v_gene: TRBV19; abundance: medium-sized; j_gene: TRBJ1-2; CDR3aa: ASATLVGERGYT
v_gene: TRBV11-3; abundance: once; j_gene: TRBJ2-2; CDR3aa: ASSRRTENTGELF
v_gene: TRBV6-4; abundance: NA; j_gene: TRBJ1-5; CDR3aa: ASSRNRDQPQH
v_gene: TRBV19; abundance: many; j_gene: TRBJ2-1; CDR3aa: ASSIALNNEQF
v_gene: TRBV30; abundance: NA; j_gene: TRBJ1-6; CDR3aa: AWSADISILH
v_gene: TRBV28; abundance: NA; j_gene: TRBJ2-2; CDR3aa: ASSPQVYTGELF
v_gene: TRBV11-2; abundance: NA; j_gene: TRBJ2-7; CDR3aa: ASSFVPIHEQY
v_gene: TRBV7-6; abundance: NA; j_gene: TRBJ1-1; CDR3aa: ASSLSLTGYTEAF